The present TCR beta chain was sequenced within a study of blood T cell repertoires in COVID-19. Study-level information: The United States, Italy and Spain provided the acute and convalescent COVID-19 samples. The cDNA or gDNA used as material had been derived from T cells, B-cell-depleted T cells, or PBMCs.

Under the authors' procedure: Amplification of reference gene primers provided the estimated nucleated cell counts. Sequencing used immunoSEQ multiplex PCR; TCRdb keeps in-frame clones, though not all of them. The DNA gave D and trimming, while V, J and clone size come from that table. The sample lists about 140,000 clones, 80% to 85% occurring once. CDR1 LNHDA and CDR2 SQIVND come from the germline V gene (reference sequence). The CDR3 has 16 amino acids. The J segment lost 4 bases and the V segment lost 4 bases, leaving 9 bases of the junction unmatched. The source of this sequence is a human donor in a cohort sampled during active COVID-19. V is TRBV19 and J is TRBJ1-5, with 8 bases fitting TRBD1. The sequenced sample was peripheral blood. The CDR3 loop reads CASSNQGARGNQPQHF. The DNA for the CDR3 is TGTGCCAGTAGTAATCAGGGGGCGCGAGGAAATCAGCCCCAGCATTTT.